The next 10 T cell receptor beta chains were all read from a single sample in a study of T cells in Graves' hyperthyroidism and ophthalmopathy. The source material, RNA transcripts, was used to amplify TCR beta CDR3 regions. The HTBI set primed first-round TCR CDR3 RT-PCR. Each CDR3 protein gets one entry after TCRdb re-called the multiplex PCR reads with MiXCR. The sample includes some 250,000 distinct CDR3 sequences, just over 14% of them seen just once. Source material: blood. These receptor sequences come from a middle-aged woman with Graves' hyperthyroidism that later progressed to Graves' ophthalmopathy.

This clonotype showed up many times. The chain couples TRBV19 to TRBJ2-7; the D gene is possibly TRBD1 (6 bases). The germline V gene encodes CDR1 LNHDA and CDR2 SQIVND (reference sequence). Trimming pared 8 bases from V and 1 base from J, leaving 12 bases between. The CDR3 runs 13 residues. The chain's CDR3 is CASRRTESYEQYF. DNA for the CDR3: TGTGCCAGTCGGAGGACAGAATCCTACGAGCAGTACTTC. The entire variable domain, with the rest obtained from reference TRBV19 and TRBJ2-7, is as follows: DGGITQSPKYLFRKEGQNVTLSCEQNLNHDAMYWYRQDPGQGLRLIYYSQIVNDFQKGDIAEGYSVSREKKESFPLTVTSAQKNPTAFYLCASRRTESYEQYFGPGTRLTVT.

In this sample, this clonotype turned up many times. The chain recombines TRBV11-2 with TRBJ2-4; 7 nucleotides match TRBD2. This CDR3 comprises 14 residues. CDR1 and CDR2 (germline): SGHAT, FQNNGV. With 0 bases clipped from V and 9 bases from J, the junction kept 5 bases outside the gene matches. DNA of the CDR3: TGTGCCAGCAGCTTAGATAAGGGAGGGGTCATTCAGTACTTC. Amino acids: CASSLDKGGVIQYF.

This clonotype appeared many times. CDR3 in amino acids: CASSSSTGKTYEQYF. The CDR3 DNA reads as TGCGCCAGCAGCTCCTCGACAGGGAAAACCTACGAGCAGTACTTC. The V and J genes are TRBV5-1 and TRBJ2-7, with 7 positions matching TRBD1. The ends lost 3 bases at V and 2 bases at J; junction bases unmatched: 8. Germline V gene lookup returns CDR1 SGHRS and CDR2 YFSETQ. CDR3 length: 15 residues. The full variable domain, with the rest looked up from reference TRBV5-1 and TRBJ2-7, is KAGVTQTPRYLIKTRGQQVTLSCSPISGHRSVSWYQQTPGQGLQFLFEYFSETQRNKGNFPGRFSGRQFSNSRSEMNVSTLELGDSALYLCASSSSTGKTYEQYFGPGTRLTVT.

V gene TRBV15 combines with J gene TRBJ1-3, with D possibly matching TRBD1 (6 bases). Germline CDR1 is LNHNV and CDR2 is YYDKDF (reference sequence). CDR3 length: 17 amino acids. Deletions cut 0 bases from V and 0 bases from J, with 12 bases between. The CDR3 bases are TGTGCCACCAGCAGAGATTTTACAGGGCCCTCTGGAAACACCATATATTTT. Its translation is CATSRDFTGPSGNTIYF.

This clonotype was seen ten or more times. The CDR3 is CASSLDQRYTGELFF. CDR3 DNA: TGTGCCAGCAGTTTGGACCAGCGGTACACCGGGGAGCTGTTTTTT. This sequence joins TRBV28 and TRBJ2-2; possibly TRBD2 for D (5 bases). Trimming shortened V by 3 bases and J by 3 bases, and 11 bases separated the two germline ends. Germline CDR1 is MDHEN and CDR2 is SYDVKM. The CDR3 loop spans 15 amino acids.

There are many counts of this clonotype. The chain has TRBV7-2 and TRBJ2-3, with 8 bases identical to TRBD2. The ends lost 4 bases at V and 2 bases at J; junction bases unmatched: 8. The CDR3 sequence is 16 residues long. CDR1 SGHTA and CDR2 FQGNSA come from the germline V gene. The CDR3 reads CASSSELAEFTDTQYF. The CDR3 DNA follows: TGTGCCAGCAGCTCCGAACTAGCGGAGTTCACAGATACGCAGTATTTT.

This clonotype was found many times. V gene TRBV5-8 combines with J gene TRBJ1-4; D call uncertain. V lost 1 base to trimming and J lost 8 bases, with 15 bases between them. Germline loops: CDR1 SGHTS, CDR2 YDEGEE. CDR3 length: 15 amino acids. CDR3 coding DNA: TGTGCCAGCAGCTTGTCCGTTGTGAACAAAGAAAAACTGTTTTTT. Translating gives CASSLSVVNKEKLFF.

There are many counts of this clonotype. The junction and the germline gene differ at one end; a read error may be behind it. The genes are TRBV3-1 and TRBJ1-4; no reliable D call. Germline V lookup: CDR1 LGHDT, CDR2 YNNKEL (reference sequence). This CDR3 comprises 14 residues. CDR3: CASSQEMPNEKLFF. CDR3 sequence (DNA): TGTGCCAGCAGCCAAGAAATGCCTAACGAAAAACTGTTTTTT.

This clonotype was detected ten times or more. The rearrangement links TRBV28 to TRBJ2-2; D unclear. This CDR3 contains 14 residues. CDR1 is MDHEN and CDR2 is SYDVKM in the germline V gene. V dropped 6 bases and J dropped 0 bases, with 8 bases sitting between them. The CDR3 nucleotides are TGTGCCAGCAGCGAGCGCACGAACACCGGGGAGCTGTTTTTT. It yields the protein CASSERTNTGELFF.

As regards this clonotype: A read error may explain this, as a much larger clone is one base away. The DNA of the CDR3 is TGTGTCAGCAGCCGGGGACTAGCGGACCCTACAAATGAGCAGTTCTTC. Its protein is CVSSRGLADPTNEQFF. The chain is built from TRBV7-8 and TRBJ2-1; TRBD2 agrees at 11 bases. CDR1 and CDR2 (germline): SGHVS, FQNEAQ. This CDR3 spans 16 amino acids.